A single sample is the source of the 31 T cell receptor beta chains below, sequenced in a study of identical twins. Each CDR3 protein gets one entry after TCRdb re-called the 5' RACE reads with MiXCR. The table lists hundreds of thousands of distinct CDR3 sequences, about 8.1% of them singletons, with 2.1% in the top ten. These data were also reused for a study on yellow fever vaccine responses in identical twins.

The sequenced material came from memory (CD45RO+) T cells sorted from blood. The receptors derive from a woman under 30 in good health.

This clonotype has a handful of counts. V gene TRBV6-5 combines with J gene TRBJ2-7; 13 positions match TRBD2. In germline, CDR1 is MNHEY, CDR2 SVGAGI. The junction had 7 bases not matched to a gene; V was cut back by 2 bases and J by 6 bases. CDR3 length: 16 residues. Written as DNA, the CDR3 is TGTGCCAGCAGTTACGCCACTAGCGGGAGGGGGATCGAGCAGTACTTC. It encodes CASSYATSGRGIEQYF.

This clonotype has a count of ten or more. The chain joins TRBV7-9 to TRBJ1-2; 9 nucleotides match TRBD1. The CDR3 runs 13 residues. After removal of 5 bases from V and 8 bases from J, the junction contained 6 bases not matched to a gene. Looked up from germline, CDR1 is SEHNR and CDR2 is FQNEAQ (reference sequence). CDR3 residues: CASSKRTGDGYTF. The CDR3 DNA follows: TGTGCCAGCAGCAAACGGACAGGGGACGGCTACACCTTC.

This clonotype was seen repeatedly, ten times or more. The rearrangement uses TRBV5-6 and TRBJ2-7, with D possibly matching TRBD1 (5 bases). CDR3 length: 13 amino acids. V was shortened by 0 bases and J by 6 bases, with 10 bases between the two germline ends. Germline CDR1 SGHDT, CDR2 YYEEEE. The CDR3 DNA is TGTGCCAGCAGCTTGGTGGGGCTTGGCGAGCAGTACTTC. Translated: CASSLVGLGEQYF.

V usage is TRBV12-3 or TRBV12-4 and J usage is TRBJ2-7; 8 nucleotides align to TRBD1. The V segment lost 5 bases and the J segment 2 bases; nucleotides outside the gene matches: 8. The CDR3 spans 15 residues. The CDR3 sequence is CASSPRDRKTYEQYF. CDR3 sequence (DNA): TGTGCCAGCAGTCCCCGGGACAGGAAGACCTACGAGCAGTACTTC.

This clonotype was observed a few times. The DNA of the CDR3 is TGTGCCAGCAGCTGGGGTTTCGAGCAGTACTTC. It yields the protein CASSWGFEQYF. The J gene is TRBJ2-7, the V gene TRBV12-3 or TRBV12-4; D gene uncertain. There are 11 residues in the CDR3. Between the trimmed V and J ends, which lost 6 bases and 6 bases, there was a span of 9 bases.

This clonotype occurred many times. The CDR3 loop is CASSPKGYNEQFF. CDR3 nucleotide sequence: TGTGCCAGCAGCCCGAAAGGCTACAATGAGCAGTTCTTC. The rearrangement joins TRBV12-3 or TRBV12-4 to TRBJ2-1; no firm D call. The CDR3 runs 13 residues. Trimming removed 6 bases at V and 3 bases at J, with 9 bases between.

This clonotype was seen at least ten times. V is TRBV6-1 and J is TRBJ2-2; D not resolved. This CDR3 region has 14 residues. Germline assignment: CDR1 MNHNS and CDR2 SASEGT. V lost 6 bases and J 1 base, leaving 9 bases between the germline ends. The CDR3 sequence: CASRLTGNTGELFF. CDR3 nucleotide sequence: TGTGCCAGCAGACTGACGGGGAACACCGGGGAGCTGTTTTTT.

This chain uses TRBV20-1 with TRBJ2-3, with D perhaps given as TRBD1 or TRBD2 (5 bases each). Germline CDR1 is DFQATT and CDR2 is SNEGSKA (reference sequence). Trimming left V 3 bases short and J 0 bases short, with 16 bases between. CDR3 length equals 16 residues. This CDR3 reads CSARGVAGHSTDTQYF. CDR3 in DNA: TGCAGTGCTAGGGGGGTGGCGGGCCACAGCACAGATACGCAGTATTTT.

This clonotype showed up just a few times. This sequence joins TRBV12-3 or TRBV12-4 and TRBJ2-5, with a possible D match to TRBD1 (7 bases). V was shortened by 7 bases and J by 2 bases, with 20 bases between the two germline ends. The CDR3 sequence is 16 residues long. The CDR3 spells CASTHQGGLGQETQYF. CDR3 nucleotide sequence: TGTGCCAGCACACATCAGGGGGGTTTGGGACAAGAGACCCAGTACTTC.

The sample holds a few counts of this clonotype. The chain is built from TRBV9 and TRBJ2-7; 7 nucleotides line up with TRBD1. Per the germline V gene, CDR1 is SGDLS and CDR2 is YYNGEE. The CDR3 contains 13 residues. The ends lost 6 bases at V and 3 bases at J; junction bases unmatched: 6. The DNA for the CDR3 is TGTGCCAGCAACCCTAGGGGGCTCTACGAGCAGTACGTC. It codes for CASNPRGLYEQYV.

This clonotype was detected many times. This rearrangement joins TRBV20-1 to TRBJ2-1; D call uncertain. The CDR3 consists of 11 residues. The V gene lost 6 bases and the J gene lost 0 bases, with 3 bases spanning the gap. From germline, CDR1 is DFQATT and CDR2 SNEGSKA (reference sequence). CDR3 residues: CSANSYNEQFF. The CDR3 DNA reads TGCAGTGCCAACTCCTACAATGAGCAGTTCTTC.

This clonotype has at least ten counts. The rearrangement links TRBV9 to TRBJ2-7; 9 bases line up with TRBD2. This CDR3 has 15 residues. Germline CDR1 SGDLS, CDR2 YYNGEE. The V segment lost 4 bases and the J segment 6 bases; nucleotides outside the gene matches: 11. The CDR3 sequence is CASSKDGTSSREQYF. The CDR3, as DNA: TGTGCCAGCAGCAAAGACGGGACTAGCAGCCGCGAGCAGTACTTC.

The CDR3 DNA reads as TGTGCCAGCAGCCCCAGGGGACAGGGATCCCACTACGAGCAGTACTTC. The encoded protein is CASSPRGQGSHYEQYF. This sequence joins TRBV21-1 and TRBJ2-7; the table's D call, TRBD1, was not checked against the DNA. TRBV21-1 is a pseudogene. This CDR3 comprises 16 residues.

The J gene is TRBJ2-3, the V gene TRBV2; D uncertain. CDR1 and CDR2 (germline): SNHLY, FYNNEI. Trimming removed 3 bases at V and 6 bases at J, with 4 bases between. The CDR3 sequence is 11 residues long. The CDR3 nucleotides read TGTGCCAGCAGTGATGTCGATACGCAGTATTTT. Translation: CASSDVDTQYF.

This clonotype was picked up a small number of times. V usage is TRBV5-1 and J usage is TRBJ2-7; 7 nucleotides align to TRBD1. The CDR3 runs 14 residues. V trimming: 6 bases; J trimming: 2 bases; junction bases outside the gene matches: 8. Germline V lookup: CDR1 SGHRS, CDR2 YFSETQ. CDR3: CASTDPTGTYEQYF. The CDR3 coding sequence is TGCGCCAGCACCGACCCGACAGGGACCTACGAGCAGTACTTC.

This clonotype was seen a few times. The chain couples TRBV29-1 to TRBJ2-7, with 9 bases that match TRBD2. This CDR3 is built from 15 residues. Germline CDR1 is SQVTM and CDR2 is ANQGSEA. The junction had 11 bases not matched to a gene; V was cut back by 2 bases and J by 6 bases. The CDR3 region is CSVERVIAGDSEQYF. CDR3 DNA sequence: TGCAGCGTTGAAAGGGTAATAGCGGGAGATAGCGAGCAGTACTTC.

There are many counts of this clonotype. The chain has TRBV6-1 and TRBJ2-7, with 11 bases identical to TRBD1. V shed 6 bases and J 6 bases; nucleotides not matched to a gene: 7. The germline V gene encodes CDR1 MNHNS and CDR2 SASEGT. This CDR3 is built from 14 residues. The CDR3 loop is CASRTRDRGAEQYF. The CDR3 DNA reads as TGTGCCAGCAGAACCCGGGACAGGGGGGCCGAGCAGTACTTC.

This clonotype showed up many times. CDR3 sequence: CASSPPGETQYF. In DNA, the CDR3 is TGTGCCAGCTCACCACCGGGGGAGACCCAGTACTTC. This rearrangement joins TRBV18 to TRBJ2-5; D is uncertain. The CDR3 sequence is 12 residues long. Germline loops: CDR1 KGHSH, CDR2 LQKENI. The germline V and J ends were trimmed by 0 bases and 5 bases, with 4 bases remaining between them.

This rearrangement joins TRBV18 to TRBJ1-2; 7 positions agree with TRBD1. In germline, CDR1 is KGHSH, CDR2 LQKENI. CDR3 length: 14 residues. Trimming took 4 bases from V and 7 from J; bases not matched to a gene: 9. CDR3 residues: CASSLEGARGGYTF. For the CDR3, the DNA is TGTGCCAGCTCACTGGAGGGGGCGCGTGGTGGCTACACCTTC.

This clonotype was counted only a few times. The V call is TRBV28, the J call TRBJ2-5; TRBD1 might be the D (5 bases). Trimming left V 6 bases short and J 0 bases short, with 8 bases between. Germline V gives CDR1 MDHEN, CDR2 SYDVKM. This CDR3 comprises 13 residues. CDR3 sequence: CASRQDNQETQYF. The CDR3 nucleotides are TGTGCCAGCAGACAGGACAACCAAGAGACCCAGTACTTC.

The rearrangement uses TRBV3-1 and TRBJ2-7; D not resolved. In germline, CDR1 is LGHDT, CDR2 YNNKEL (reference sequence). V was shortened by 1 base and J by 6 bases, with 10 bases between the two germline ends. The CDR3 sequence is 13 residues long. Written as DNA, the CDR3 is TGTGCCAGCAGCCAAGGTCTAGAACGCGAGCAGTACTTC. Translated, it gives CASSQGLEREQYF.

This clonotype has a handful of counts. V gene TRBV20-1 combines with J gene TRBJ2-7, with a weak D call TRBD1 (6 bases). The germline V and J ends were trimmed by 6 bases and 3 bases, with 15 bases remaining between them. CDR3 length: 13 residues. Germline CDR1 reads DFQATT; CDR2 reads SNEGSKA (reference sequence). CDR3 sequence reads: CSAQSGTIYEQYF. In DNA, the CDR3 is TGCAGTGCCCAGTCCGGGACAATCTACGAGCAGTACTTC.

This clonotype occurred a few times. This rearrangement joins TRBV7-6 to TRBJ2-1; unclear D gene. Per germline, CDR1 SGHVS and CDR2 FNYEAQ. The V gene lost 1 base and the J gene lost 3 bases, with 13 bases spanning the gap. The CDR3 covers 16 residues. The CDR3 here is CASSLESGAYYNEQFF. In nucleotides, the CDR3 is TGTGCCAGCAGCTTAGAATCAGGCGCATACTACAATGAGCAGTTCTTC.

This clonotype was counted only a few times. This chain links TRBV11-3 with TRBJ2-7; TRBD1 agrees at 9 bases. The CDR3 has 15 amino acids. J lost 2 bases, V lost 4 bases, and 6 bases had no gene match. CDR1 SGHNT and CDR2 YENEEA come from the germline V gene. This chain's CDR3 is CASSSPGQGPYEQYF. The CDR3 bases are TGTGCCAGCAGCTCACCGGGACAGGGCCCCTACGAGCAGTACTTC.

This clonotype was seen repeatedly, ten times or more. J is TRBJ2-1 and V is TRBV5-1; tentatively, D is TRBD1 (5 bases). The CDR3 covers 15 residues. Germline assignment: CDR1 SGHRS and CDR2 YFSETQ. Trimming removed 4 bases at V and 9 bases at J, with 20 bases between. The CDR3 DNA is TGCGCCAGCAGCCTCCCAGGGCCCCGTCGCACTGAGCAGTTCTTC. This sequence encodes CASSLPGPRRTEQFF.

This clonotype has just a few counts. V is TRBV5-1 and J is TRBJ2-5; D is uncertain. The CDR3 spans 13 residues. Germline V gene sequence: CDR1 SGHRS, CDR2 YFSETQ. The V and J ends lost 0 bases and 5 bases respectively, with 8 bases between them. CDR3 protein: CASSLVGTETQYF. In DNA, the CDR3 is TGCGCCAGCAGCTTGGTTGGCACGGAGACCCAGTACTTC.

The chain carries TRBV5-6 and TRBJ2-2, with 13 bases aligning to TRBD2. Looked up from germline, CDR1 is SGHDT and CDR2 is YYEEEE. This CDR3 comprises 18 residues. J gave up 5 bases and V 5 bases, and 12 bases lay outside the gene matches. CDR3 in amino acids: CASRQLAGGPRGTGELFF. Here the CDR3 DNA reads TGTGCCAGCAGACAACTAGCGGGAGGGCCCCGAGGGACCGGGGAGCTGTTTTTT.

The chain's CDR3 is CASSLAAQIYYGYTF. For the CDR3, the DNA is TGTGCCAGCAGCTTGGCCGCACAGATCTACTATGGCTACACCTTC. The chain uses TRBV5-6 and TRBJ1-2; D gene uncertain. The V end was cut by 0 bases, the J end by 3 bases, with 12 bases between. CDR3 length equals 15 residues. From germline, CDR1 is SGHDT and CDR2 YYEEEE.

This clonotype was counted at least ten times. The gene calls are TRBV9 and TRBJ2-2; 8 nucleotides align to TRBD2. The trim removed 3 bases at V and 10 bases at J, leaving 14 bases unmatched. Germline CDR1 reads SGDLS; CDR2 reads YYNGEE. CDR3 length: 16 amino acids. Here the CDR3 reads CASSATSDPEGEELFF. The DNA of the CDR3 is TGTGCCAGCAGCGCGACTAGCGACCCCGAGGGGGAGGAGCTGTTTTTT.

The chain carries TRBV5-4 and TRBJ2-4, with D uncertain. The CDR3 is 16 residues long. The germline V and J ends were trimmed by 3 bases and 4 bases, with 17 bases remaining between them. The germline V gene encodes CDR1 SGHNT and CDR2 YYREEE (reference sequence). The chain's CDR3 is CASSSGGLGSKNIQYF. CDR3 in DNA: TGTGCCAGCAGCTCCGGTGGCTTAGGGTCTAAAAACATTCAGTACTTC.

This clonotype has at least ten counts. This rearrangement joins TRBV28 to TRBJ1-1; no reliable D call. This CDR3 comprises 12 residues. V was clipped by 6 bases and J by 11 bases, with 16 bases between them. Germline V gene sequence: CDR1 MDHEN, CDR2 SYDVKM. This CDR3 reads CASRARAGMAFF. The DNA for the CDR3 is TGTGCCAGCAGGGCACGGGCCGGGATGGCTTTCTTT.